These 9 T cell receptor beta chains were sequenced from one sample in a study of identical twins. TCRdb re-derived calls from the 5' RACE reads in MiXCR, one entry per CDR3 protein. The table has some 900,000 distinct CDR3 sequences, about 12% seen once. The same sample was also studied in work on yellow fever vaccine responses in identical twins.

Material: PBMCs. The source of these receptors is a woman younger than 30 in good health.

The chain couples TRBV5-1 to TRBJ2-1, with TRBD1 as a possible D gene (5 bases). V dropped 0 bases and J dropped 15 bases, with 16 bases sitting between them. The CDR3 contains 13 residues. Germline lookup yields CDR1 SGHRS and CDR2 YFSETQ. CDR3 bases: TGCGCCAGCAGCTTGGCATCGACGGCAGGGCCGTTCTTC. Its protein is CASSLASTAGPFF. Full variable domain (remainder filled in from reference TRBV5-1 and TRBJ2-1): KAGVTQTPRYLIKTRGQQVTLSCSPISGHRSVSWYQQTPGQGLQFLFEYFSETQRNKGNFPGRFSGRQFSNSRSEMNVSTLELGDSALYLCASSLASTAGPFFGPGTRLTVL.

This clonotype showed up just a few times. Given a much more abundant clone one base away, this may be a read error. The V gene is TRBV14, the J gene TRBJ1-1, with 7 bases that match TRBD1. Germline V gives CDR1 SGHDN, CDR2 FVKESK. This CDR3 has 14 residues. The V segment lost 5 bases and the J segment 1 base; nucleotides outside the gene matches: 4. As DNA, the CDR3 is TGTGCCAGCAGCACGGGACAGACGAACACTGAAGCTTTCTTT. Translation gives CASSTGQTNTEAFF.

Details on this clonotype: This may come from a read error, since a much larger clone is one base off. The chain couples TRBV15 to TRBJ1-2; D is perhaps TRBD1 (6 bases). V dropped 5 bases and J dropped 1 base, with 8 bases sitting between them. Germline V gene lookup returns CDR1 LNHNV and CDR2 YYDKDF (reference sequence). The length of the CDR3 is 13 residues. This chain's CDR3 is CATSQGGNYGYTF. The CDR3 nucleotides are TGTGCCACCAGCCAAGGGGGTAACTATGGCTACACCTTC. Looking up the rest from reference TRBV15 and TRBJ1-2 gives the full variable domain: DAMVIQNPRYQVTQFGKPVTLSCSQTLNHNVMYWYQQKSSQAPKLLFHYYDKDFNNEADTPDNFQSRRPNTSFCFLDIRSPGLGDTAMYLCATSQGGNYGYTFGSGTRLTVV.

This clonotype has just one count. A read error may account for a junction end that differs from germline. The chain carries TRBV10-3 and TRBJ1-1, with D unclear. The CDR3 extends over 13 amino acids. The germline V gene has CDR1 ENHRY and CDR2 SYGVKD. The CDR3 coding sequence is TGTGCCATCAGGCAGTTATCATCTCCTGAAGCCTTCTTT. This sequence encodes CAIRQLSSPEAFF.

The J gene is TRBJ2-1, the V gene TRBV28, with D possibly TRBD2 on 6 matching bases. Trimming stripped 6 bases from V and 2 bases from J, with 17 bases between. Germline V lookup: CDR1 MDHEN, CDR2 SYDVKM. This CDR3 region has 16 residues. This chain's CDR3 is CASSLPGVGAYNEQFF. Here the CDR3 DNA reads TGTGCCAGCAGCCTCCCGGGGGTGGGGGCCTACAATGAGCAGTTCTTC.

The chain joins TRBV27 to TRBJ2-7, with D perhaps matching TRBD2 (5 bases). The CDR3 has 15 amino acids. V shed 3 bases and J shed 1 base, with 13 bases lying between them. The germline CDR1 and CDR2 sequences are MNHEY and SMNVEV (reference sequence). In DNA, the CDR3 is TGTGCCAGCAGTTTTCGTAGGTCGGGATCCTACGAGCAGTACTTC. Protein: CASSFRRSGSYEQYF.

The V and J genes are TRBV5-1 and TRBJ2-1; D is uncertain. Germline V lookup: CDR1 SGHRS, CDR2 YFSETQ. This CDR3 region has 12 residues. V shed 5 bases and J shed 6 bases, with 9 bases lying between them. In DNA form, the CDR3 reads TGCGCCAGCAGAGACGCAACCAATGAGCAGTTCTTC. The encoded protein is CASRDATNEQFF.

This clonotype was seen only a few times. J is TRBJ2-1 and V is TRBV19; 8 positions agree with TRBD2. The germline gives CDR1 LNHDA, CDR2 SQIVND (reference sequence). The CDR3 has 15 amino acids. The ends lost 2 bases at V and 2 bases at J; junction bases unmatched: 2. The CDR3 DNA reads TGTGCCAGTAGTATAAACGGGAGGGCCTACAATGAGCAGTTCTTC. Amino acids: CASSINGRAYNEQFF.

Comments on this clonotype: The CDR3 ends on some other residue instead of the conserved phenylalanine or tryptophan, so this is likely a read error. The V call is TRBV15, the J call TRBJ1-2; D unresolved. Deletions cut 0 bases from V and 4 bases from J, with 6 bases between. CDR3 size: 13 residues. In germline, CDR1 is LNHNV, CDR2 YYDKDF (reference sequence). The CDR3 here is CATSRDSRYGYTL. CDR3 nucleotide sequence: TGTGCCACCAGCAGAGACAGCCGCTATGGCTACACCTTA.